The 6 T cell receptor beta chains below come from one sample, sequenced in a study of PD-1 blockade in classical Hodgkin lymphoma. TCRdb keeps only in-frame clones here, not all; method: immunoSEQ multiplex PCR. The sample lists approximately 90,000 clones, 85% to 95% occurring once. Each patient's relapse followed autologous stem cell transplantation, and brentuximab vedotin exposure varied. The input for sequencing was peripheral blood mononuclear cells (PBMCs), taken before the second cycle of nivolumab. The receptor source for this set is a human donor with classical Hodgkin lymphoma.

The chain carries TRBV7-3 and TRBJ2-5, with TRBD2 matching over 11 bases. Germline V CDR1 and CDR2: SGHTA, FQGTGA. The trim removed 4 bases at V and 4 bases at J, leaving 8 bases unmatched. The CDR3 totals 16 residues. CDR3 loop: CASSSLAGGPGETQYF. In DNA form, the CDR3 reads TGTGCCAGCAGCTCATTAGCGGGAGGGCCTGGAGAGACCCAGTACTTC. Complete variable domain (other parts from reference TRBV7-3 and TRBJ2-5): GAGVSQTPSNKVTEKGKYVELRCDPISGHTALYWYRQSLGQGPEFLIYFQGTGAADDSGLPNDRFFAVRPEGSVSTLKIQRTERGDSAVYLCASSSLAGGPGETQYFGPGTRLLVL.

The chain uses TRBV10-3 and TRBJ1-1; D possibly corresponds to TRBD1 (5 bases). The CDR3 has 13 amino acids. V was clipped by 6 bases and J by 1 base, with 9 bases between them. Looked up from germline, CDR1 is ENHRY and CDR2 is SYGVKD. This chain's CDR3 is CAIRRGANTEAFF. CDR3 DNA sequence: TGTGCCATCAGGAGGGGAGCGAACACTGAAGCTTTCTTT.

This clone was counted between two and nine times. The chain employs TRBV30 and TRBJ1-1; 7 bases align to TRBD1. Germline V gives CDR1 GTSNPN, CDR2 SVGIG (reference sequence). V lost 7 bases to trimming and J lost 0 bases; unmatched junction nucleotides: 5. This CDR3 has 13 residues. For the CDR3, the DNA is TGTGCCTCCAGGGGGTACATGAACACTGAAGCTTTCTTT. It translates to CASRGYMNTEAFF.

This chain uses TRBV25-1 with TRBJ2-1; 8 bases agree with TRBD2. Losses at the gene ends were 7 bases for V and 2 bases for J; bases not matched to a gene: 10. This CDR3 comprises 16 residues. Germline V CDR1 and CDR2: MGHDK, SYGVNS. The CDR3: CASTHGGTSPYNEQFF. The CDR3 DNA sequence: TGTGCCAGCACCCATGGGGGGACTAGTCCCTACAATGAGCAGTTCTTC. The complete variable domain, with remaining parts taken from reference TRBV25-1 and TRBJ2-1, reads EADIYQTPRYLVIGTGKKITLECSQTMGHDKMYWYQQDPGMELHLIHYSYGVNSTEKGDLSSESTVSRIRTEHFPLTLESARPSHTSQYLCASTHGGTSPYNEQFFGPGTRLTVL.

The V call is TRBV28, the J call TRBJ1-5, with D hard to call. Germline values: CDR1 MDHEN, CDR2 SYDVKM. The CDR3 extends over 13 amino acids. Trimming stripped 3 bases from V and 6 bases from J, with 9 bases between. The CDR3 here is CASSFRQAQPQHF. The CDR3 DNA reads TGTGCCAGCAGTTTCCGGCAGGCTCAGCCCCAGCATTTT.

This clone was counted a single time. This chain links TRBV9 with TRBJ2-7; D ambiguous. The CDR3 has 15 residues. V was pared by 0 bases and J by 0 bases, with 10 bases between. Germline lookup yields CDR1 SGDLS and CDR2 YYNGEE. The DNA of the CDR3 is TGTGCCAGCAGCGTAGGGTCCGGAAGCTCCTACGAGCAGTACTTC. Its protein product is CASSVGSGSSYEQYF.